This T cell receptor (beta chain) was recorded in a study of blood T cell repertoires in COVID-19. Participants, roughly 18 to 100 years old, spanned about 26 US areas. Participant reports of clinical history set cohort assignment. In Cohort 3, a recovered donor had either two negative PCRs, clearance, or symptom resolution. Here immunoSEQ multiplex PCR was the method, and the copy in TCRdb shows in-frame clones only, minus some. The sample lists 250,000 to 350,000 clones, approximately 87% seen once, with 5.3% in the top ten. The V gene lost 4 bases and the J gene lost 8 bases, with 18 bases spanning the gap. There are 16 residues in the CDR3. Germline V lookup: CDR1 LGHDT, CDR2 YNNKEL (reference sequence).

The rearrangement links TRBV3-1 (or the pseudogene TRBV3-2) to TRBJ1-6; perhaps TRBD1 as D (6 bases). Source material: PBMCs or T cells enriched from blood (not recorded which). The receptor comes from a woman aged 25 to 39 who had recovered from COVID-19. The CDR3 DNA sequence: TGTGCCAGCAGCCCAAGAGGGCCAGGGGCAGATTCACCCCTCCACTTT. Amino acids: CASSPRGPGADSPLHF.